The 26 T cell receptor beta chains in this list originate from one sample, sequenced in a study of CD8+ T cells in alopecia areata. cDNA prepared by RNA extraction and subsequent reverse transcription served as the template for sequencing. Sequencing used immunoSEQ multiplex PCR; TCRdb keeps in-frame clones, though not all of them. Of about 150,000 clones listed, roughly 50% are singletons. The sequencing sample was made of CD4+ T cells sorted from blood. Source of these receptors: a human donor with alopecia areata.

This clone was counted only a few times. CDR3 in DNA: TGCAGCGTTGAAGGGACAGGCCGCTCCTACAATGAGCAGTTCTTC. This sequence encodes CSVEGTGRSYNEQFF. The V and J genes are TRBV29-1 and TRBJ2-1, with TRBD1 identical over 7 bases. The CDR3 extends over 15 amino acids. J was trimmed by 0 bases and V by 1 base; bases with no gene match: 3. Germline V lookup: CDR1 SQVTM, CDR2 ANQGSEA.

This clone has a handful of counts. The chain carries TRBV7-9 and TRBJ2-1; D not resolved. Germline values: CDR1 SEHNR, CDR2 FQNEAQ (reference sequence). CDR3 length: 16 amino acids. V lost 7 bases and J 4 bases, leaving 20 bases between the germline ends. The CDR3 is CASTLERLNAYNEQFF. CDR3 nucleotide sequence: TGTGCCAGCACCCTAGAACGGCTTAATGCATACAATGAGCAGTTCTTC. Using reference TRBV7-9 and TRBJ2-1 for the parts outside the CDR3, the full variable domain is DTGVSQNPRHKITKRGQNVTFRCDPISEHNRLYWYRQTLGQGPEFLTYFQNEAQLEKSRLLSDRFSAERPKGSFSTLEIQRTEQGDSAMYLCASTLERLNAYNEQFFGPGTRLTVL.

The sample holds a few counts of this clone. V gene TRBV7-9 combines with J gene TRBJ2-5, with 7 bases that match TRBD2. The germline CDR1 and CDR2 sequences are SEHNR and FQNEAQ (reference sequence). Trimming at V came to 5 bases and at J to 2 bases, leaving 8 bases not matched to a gene. This CDR3 has 15 residues. This CDR3 reads CASSPGTTQQETQYF. The DNA for the CDR3 is TGTGCCAGCAGCCCCGGGACTACCCAACAAGAGACCCAGTACTTC.

This clone was seen more than once but under ten times. The chain couples TRBV5-1 to TRBJ2-7; 8 bases align to TRBD2. The germline gives CDR1 SGHRS, CDR2 YFSETQ. The CDR3 loop spans 13 amino acids. Unmatched junction bases numbered 6, after V lost 6 bases and J lost 4 bases. CDR3 nucleotides: TGCGCCAGCAATATTAGCGGGATATACGAGCAGTACTTC. Translating it yields CASNISGIYEQYF.

The chain recombines TRBV5-4 with TRBJ2-2, with a possible D match to TRBD1 (5 bases). V lost 0 bases and J 2 bases, leaving 11 bases between the germline ends. Germline CDR1 is SGHNT and CDR2 is YYREEE (reference sequence). CDR3 length: 16 residues. The CDR3 loop reads CASSLGGPRNTGELFF. The CDR3 nucleotides are TGTGCCAGCAGCTTGGGGGGCCCTCGAAACACCGGGGAGCTGTTTTTT. Filled out from reference TRBV5-4 and TRBJ2-2, the complete variable domain reads ETGVTQSPTHLIKTRGQQVTLRCSSQSGHNTVSWYQQALGQGPQFIFQYYREEENGRGNFPPRFSGLQFPNYSSELNVNALELDDSALYLCASSLGGPRNTGELFFGEGSRLTVL.

This clone has only a few counts. The chain links TRBV29-1 to TRBJ1-1; unclear D gene. V lost 3 bases and J lost 6, with 14 bases in between. The CDR3 is made up of 13 amino acids. Germline V CDR1 and CDR2: SQVTM, ANQGSEA. CDR3 sequence (DNA): TGCAGCGTTGAGAGGCGGCAGAGCGCTGAAGCTTTCTTT. It is translated as CSVERRQSAEAFF.

The chain joins TRBV29-1 to TRBJ2-2; possible D gene TRBD2, 5 bases. V was trimmed by 7 bases and J by 0 bases, leaving 12 bases between them. Germline CDR1 SQVTM, CDR2 ANQGSEA. The CDR3 loop spans 14 amino acids. This CDR3 is CSAAGAANTGELFF. CDR3 sequence (DNA): TGCAGCGCCGCAGGAGCGGCGAACACCGGGGAGCTGTTTTTT.

This clone came up a few times. V is TRBV10-3 and J is TRBJ1-2; a possible D gene is TRBD1 (5 bases). The CDR3 loop spans 13 amino acids. V was shortened by 4 bases and J by 3 bases, with 9 bases between the two germline ends. Germline V gene data show CDR1 as ENHRY and CDR2 as SYGVKD. Here the CDR3 reads CAISGGRDYGYTF. CDR3 nucleotide sequence: TGTGCCATCAGTGGGGGCAGAGACTATGGCTACACCTTC.

The rearrangement uses TRBV5-1 and TRBJ1-5; tentatively, D is TRBD1 (6 bases). The germline V gene encodes CDR1 SGHRS and CDR2 YFSETQ. This CDR3 is built from 14 residues. Trimming took 4 bases from V and 2 from J, leaving 10 bases between them. DNA of the CDR3: TGCGCCAGCAGCCCTCGACAGGGCAATCAGCCCCAGCATTTT. It specifies CASSPRQGNQPQHF.

Details on this clone: At the DNA level, this CDR3 is encoded by other sequences in the same sample as well. This rearrangement joins TRBV30 to TRBJ2-7; D is uncertain. This CDR3 is 12 amino acids long. V dropped 4 bases and J dropped 0 bases, with 7 bases sitting between them. Germline V CDR1 and CDR2: GTSNPN, SVGIG (reference sequence). CDR3 bases: TGTGCCTGGACCCGGAGCTCCTACGAGCAGTACTTC. Amino acid sequence: CAWTRSSYEQYF.

This sequence joins TRBV28 and TRBJ2-4; 13 nucleotides line up with TRBD2. V dropped 6 bases and J dropped 0; count of bases not matched to a gene: 8. The germline V gene has CDR1 MDHEN and CDR2 SYDVKM. The CDR3 has 18 amino acids. CDR3 residues: CASSLGTSGTLAKNIQYF. The CDR3 nucleotides are TGTGCCAGCAGCCTCGGGACTAGCGGGACACTAGCCAAAAACATTCAGTACTTC.

The genes are TRBV10-3 and TRBJ2-5; a possible D gene is TRBD2 (5 bases). This CDR3 is 13 amino acids long. Germline V gene data show CDR1 as ENHRY and CDR2 as SYGVKD. Trimming left V 4 bases short and J 5 bases short, with 11 bases between. The CDR3, as DNA: TGTGCCATCAGTGCGGGGTTCGGGGAGACCCAGTACTTC. It yields the protein CAISAGFGETQYF.

The chain couples TRBV5-4 to TRBJ2-2, with 11 positions matching TRBD2. The CDR3 contains 16 residues. From germline, CDR1 is SGHNT and CDR2 YYREEE (reference sequence). V shed 3 bases, J shed 4 bases, and the junction held 5 bases outside the gene matches. The CDR3 spells CASSSASGRSTGELFF. As DNA, the CDR3 is TGTGCCAGCAGCTCGGCTAGCGGGAGGAGCACCGGGGAGCTGTTTTTT. Full variable domain (remainder filled in from reference TRBV5-4 and TRBJ2-2): ETGVTQSPTHLIKTRGQQVTLRCSSQSGHNTVSWYQQALGQGPQFIFQYYREEENGRGNFPPRFSGLQFPNYSSELNVNALELDDSALYLCASSSASGRSTGELFFGEGSRLTVL.

The rearrangement joins TRBV7-2 to TRBJ2-1; 8 bases line up with TRBD2. Per the germline V gene, CDR1 is SGHTA and CDR2 is FQGNSA. J was trimmed by 5 bases and V by 6 bases; bases with no gene match: 3. This CDR3 is built from 13 residues. The DNA for the CDR3 is TGTGCCAGCAGTCTTAGCGGGGACAATGAGCAGTTCTTC. It specifies CASSLSGDNEQFF.

The chain combines TRBV28 with TRBJ2-7; 10 bases align to TRBD2. The CDR3 consists of 15 residues. V lost 7 bases to trimming and J lost 4 bases; unmatched junction nucleotides: 10. Germline assignment: CDR1 MDHEN and CDR2 SYDVKM. The CDR3 region is CASTLGLAGAYEQYF. The CDR3 DNA follows: TGTGCCAGCACCCTTGGGCTAGCGGGAGCATACGAGCAGTACTTC.

The V gene is TRBV6-5, the J gene TRBJ1-5; 7 bases fit TRBD1. The CDR3 runs 14 residues. The trim removed 10 bases at V and 5 bases at J, leaving 11 bases unmatched. Germline V gives CDR1 MNHEY, CDR2 SVGAGI. The CDR3 coding sequence is TGTGCCACTAACCCCCGACAGGGTTATCAGCCCCAGCATTTT. Protein sequence: CATNPRQGYQPQHF.

The chain combines TRBV9 with TRBJ2-1; D is unclear. Germline V CDR1 and CDR2: SGDLS, YYNGEE. CDR3 length equals 15 residues. Trimming left V 0 bases short and J 2 bases short, with 9 bases between. The CDR3 DNA reads TGTGCCAGCAGCGTAGCGGACGGACCCTACAATGAGCAGTTCTTC. Protein product: CASSVADGPYNEQFF.

The V gene is TRBV10-2, the J gene TRBJ2-7, with D unresolved. The CDR3 totals 11 residues. V was pared by 8 bases and J by 6 bases, with 11 bases between. Germline assignment: CDR1 WSHSY and CDR2 SAAADI. In DNA form, the CDR3 reads TGCGCCAGCGGGTCAAGGGCCGAGCAGTACTTC. Amino acid sequence: CASGSRAEQYF.

A few counts support this clone. The chain joins TRBV5-1 to TRBJ2-1, with 7 bases identical to TRBD2. The V gene end was trimmed by 4 bases and the J gene end by 9 bases; junction bases not matched to a gene: 10. The CDR3 totals 14 residues. The germline gives CDR1 SGHRS, CDR2 YFSETQ. The CDR3 DNA reads TGCGCCAGCAGCCCAAGCGGGAAGTTGGTTGAGCAGTTCTTC. Translating gives CASSPSGKLVEQFF.

This rearrangement joins TRBV19 to TRBJ1-2; the D is unclear. V was cut by 3 bases and J by 4 bases, with 12 bases left in between. The germline V gene encodes CDR1 LNHDA and CDR2 SQIVND (reference sequence). The CDR3 totals 14 residues. The CDR3 is CASSMGLLSYGYTF. In DNA form, the CDR3 reads TGTGCCAGTAGTATGGGCCTTCTTAGCTATGGCTACACCTTC.

Relative to its sample, this clone is medium-sized. The rearrangement uses TRBV7-9 and TRBJ2-5; TRBD1 agrees at 8 bases. This CDR3 has 13 amino acids. Germline values: CDR1 SEHNR, CDR2 FQNEAQ (reference sequence). The V segment lost 6 bases and the J segment 5 bases; nucleotides outside the gene matches: 5. As DNA, the CDR3 is TGTGCCAGCAGTTCCAGGGGGCCGGAGACCCAGTACTTC. The encoded protein is CASSSRGPETQYF.

This rearrangement joins TRBV2 to TRBJ1-1; no clear D. The germline V gene encodes CDR1 SNHLY and CDR2 FYNNEI. The CDR3 is 11 amino acids. V lost 8 bases and J 3 bases, leaving 7 bases between the germline ends. The CDR3 sequence is CASGRDTEAFF. CDR3 DNA sequence: TGTGCCAGCGGACGGGACACTGAAGCTTTCTTT.

The chain links TRBV7-3 to TRBJ2-1, with D possibly matching TRBD2 (5 bases). V dropped 1 base and J dropped 1 base, with 8 bases sitting between them. Germline CDR1 and CDR2: SGHTA and FQGTGA. The CDR3 extends over 15 amino acids. The chain's CDR3 is CASSLNAGSYNEQFF. CDR3 nucleotides: TGTGCCAGCAGCTTAAACGCGGGTTCCTACAATGAGCAGTTCTTC.

This clone was counted a few times. The chain recombines TRBV6-1 with TRBJ1-2, with D maybe TRBD1 (5 bases). The V end was cut by 3 bases, the J end by 2 bases, with 7 bases between. CDR3 length: 13 amino acids. Germline V gene lookup returns CDR1 MNHNS and CDR2 SASEGT. The CDR3 protein is CASSETENYGYTF. The CDR3 nucleotides are TGTGCCAGCAGTGAGACAGAAAACTATGGCTACACCTTC.

This chain joins TRBV30 and TRBJ1-2; D unresolved. Germline V gives CDR1 GTSNPN, CDR2 SVGIG (reference sequence). V dropped 2 bases and J dropped 1 base, with 11 bases sitting between them. The CDR3 runs 14 residues. The CDR3 bases are TGTGCCTGGAGTCCAGGTTCACTTAACTATGGCTACACCTTC. Translating it yields CAWSPGSLNYGYTF.

The J gene is TRBJ2-2, the V gene TRBV29-1, with D perhaps matching TRBD1 or TRBD2 (5 bases each). This CDR3 is built from 14 residues. Germline CDR1 is SQVTM and CDR2 is ANQGSEA. The ends were cut back, 5 bases at V and 0 bases at J, with 10 bases in the middle. The CDR3 coding sequence is TGCAGCGTTTTAAGGGGAGCGAACACCGGGGAGCTGTTTTTT. Protein sequence: CSVLRGANTGELFF.